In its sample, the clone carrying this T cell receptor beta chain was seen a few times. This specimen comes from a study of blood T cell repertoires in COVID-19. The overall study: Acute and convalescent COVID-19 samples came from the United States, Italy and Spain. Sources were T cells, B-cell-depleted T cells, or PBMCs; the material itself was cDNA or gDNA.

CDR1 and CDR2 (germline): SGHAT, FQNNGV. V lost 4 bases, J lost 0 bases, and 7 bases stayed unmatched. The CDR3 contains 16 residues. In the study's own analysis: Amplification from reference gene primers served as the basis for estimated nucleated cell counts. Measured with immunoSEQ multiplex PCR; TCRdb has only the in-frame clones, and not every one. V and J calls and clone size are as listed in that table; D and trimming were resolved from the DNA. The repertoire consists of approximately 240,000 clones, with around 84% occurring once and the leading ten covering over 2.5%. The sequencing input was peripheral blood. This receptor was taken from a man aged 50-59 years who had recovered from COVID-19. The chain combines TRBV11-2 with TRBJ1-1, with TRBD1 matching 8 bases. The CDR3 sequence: CASSSPGGGVNTEAFF. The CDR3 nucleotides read TGTGCCAGCAGCTCCCCAGGGGGCGGCGTGAACACTGAAGCTTTCTTT.